Below, 26 T cell receptor beta chains from the same sample are listed, as sequenced in a study of blood T cell repertoires in COVID-19. Using immunoSEQ multiplex PCR, the repertoire was profiled, and TCRdb retains in-frame clones only, with some absent. The table shows some 100,000 clones, with 75% to 90% occurring only once. Input material: peripheral blood. These receptor sequences come from a human donor with acute or convalescent COVID-19. The donor label of this sample is uncertain.

The genes are TRBV5-1 and TRBJ2-1, with 10 bases fitting TRBD2. This CDR3 has 16 amino acids. The germline CDR1 and CDR2 sequences are SGHRS and YFSETQ. Trimming took 5 bases from V and 1 from J; bases not matched to a gene: 6. The CDR3 here is CASRYIAGGSYNEQFF. Written as DNA, the CDR3 is TGCGCCAGCAGATATATAGCGGGAGGATCCTACAATGAGCAGTTCTTC.

The V gene is TRBV4-1, the J gene TRBJ2-5; D gene unclear. V dropped 0 bases and J dropped 2 bases, with 10 bases sitting between them. CDR3 size: 15 residues. Per germline, CDR1 MGHRA and CDR2 YSYEKL. The CDR3 sequence: CASSQDHAQQETQYF. The CDR3 DNA is TGCGCCAGCAGCCAAGACCATGCGCAACAAGAGACCCAGTACTTC.

The rearrangement links TRBV20-1 to TRBJ2-1; 10 bases agree with TRBD2. From germline, CDR1 is DFQATT and CDR2 SNEGSKA (reference sequence). Trimming cost V 3 bases and J 10 bases; bases outside gene matches: 12. The CDR3 sequence is 15 residues long. The CDR3 region is CSASLPLAGVGEQFF. The DNA for the CDR3 is TGCAGTGCTAGTTTGCCTCTAGCGGGAGTAGGCGAGCAGTTCTTC.

The chain combines TRBV2 with TRBJ2-5, with D tentatively TRBD2 (5 bases). V lost 3 bases and J 5 bases, leaving 10 bases between the germline ends. In germline, CDR1 is SNHLY, CDR2 FYNNEI. The CDR3 totals 13 residues. The CDR3: CASSENRGETQYF. DNA for the CDR3: TGTGCCAGCAGTGAGAACCGCGGGGAGACCCAGTACTTC.

This clone was found once. V is TRBV2 and J is TRBJ1-2, with D maybe TRBD1 (5 bases). Germline V CDR1 and CDR2: SNHLY, FYNNEI. There are 13 residues in the CDR3. V lost 7 bases and J 4 bases, leaving 13 bases between the germline ends. The CDR3 is CASTNQGSYGYTF. CDR3 DNA sequence: TGTGCCAGCACGAATCAGGGAAGCTATGGCTACACCTTC.

This chain joins TRBV7-9 and TRBJ1-4; 9 nucleotides match TRBD1. The CDR3 sequence is 17 residues long. Germline assignment: CDR1 SEHNR and CDR2 FQNEAQ (reference sequence). The trim removed 5 bases at V and 1 base at J, leaving 8 bases unmatched. Here the CDR3 reads CASSLLTGGQTNEKLFF. In nucleotides, the CDR3 is TGTGCCAGCAGCCTATTAACAGGGGGCCAAACTAATGAAAAACTGTTTTTT. Filled out from reference TRBV7-9 and TRBJ1-4, the complete variable domain reads DTGVSQNPRHKITKRGQNVTFRCDPISEHNRLYWYRQTLGQGPEFLTYFQNEAQLEKSRLLSDRFSAERPKGSFSTLEIQRTEQGDSAMYLCASSLLTGGQTNEKLFFGSGTQLSVL.

The V and J genes are TRBV7-2 and TRBJ1-5, with 8 nucleotides matching TRBD1. The trim removed 5 bases at V and 2 bases at J, leaving 5 bases unmatched. CDR1 and CDR2 (germline): SGHTA, FQGNSA. This CDR3 is 15 amino acids long. The CDR3 sequence is CASSPGGAGNQPQHF. The CDR3 DNA reads as TGTGCCAGCAGCCCAGGGGGCGCCGGCAATCAGCCCCAGCATTTT.

The CDR3 region is CASSLAGTSYGYTF. The CDR3 DNA reads TGTGCCAGCAGCCTCGCCGGGACAAGCTATGGCTACACCTTC. The chain uses TRBV11-2 and TRBJ1-2, with a weak D call TRBD1 (6 bases). Germline V CDR1 and CDR2: SGHAT, FQNNGV. CDR3 length: 14 residues. V lost 5 bases, J lost 4 bases, and 14 bases lay in between. The full variable domain, rest sourced from reference TRBV11-2 and TRBJ1-2, is EAGVAQSPRYKIIEKRQSVAFWCNPISGHATLYWYQQILGQGPKLLIQFQNNGVVDDSQLPKDRFSAERLKGVDSTLKIQPAKLEDSAVYLCASSLAGTSYGYTFGSGTRLTVV.

The chain couples TRBV5-8 to TRBJ1-5; 8 nucleotides match TRBD1. V was clipped by 4 bases and J by 2 bases; unmatched bases: 11. The germline gives CDR1 SGHTS, CDR2 YDEGEE. The CDR3 sequence is 17 residues long. CDR3 in DNA: TGTGCCAGCAGCCCCGGGGACAGGACAGGTGGCAATCAGCCCCAGCATTTT. This sequence encodes CASSPGDRTGGNQPQHF.

This chain joins TRBV6-1 and TRBJ2-1; 9 bases fit TRBD1. The length of the CDR3 is 15 residues. V shed 1 base, J shed 4 bases, and the junction held 2 bases outside the gene matches. The germline V gene has CDR1 MNHNS and CDR2 SASEGT. CDR3 coding DNA: TGTGCCAGCAGTGAAGAACAGGGGGCTTACAATGAGCAGTTCTTC. Translating gives CASSEEQGAYNEQFF.

This chain links TRBV6-2 or TRBV6-3 with TRBJ2-2, with D possibly TRBD2 on 6 matching bases. Germline CDR1 is MNHEY and CDR2 is SVGEGT. V was cut by 3 bases and J by 0 bases, with 14 bases left in between. This CDR3 region has 17 residues. CDR3 in amino acids: CASSYTSGGPNTGELFF. In DNA form, the CDR3 reads TGTGCCAGCAGTTATACCAGCGGAGGGCCGAACACCGGGGAGCTGTTTTTT.

This clone showed up just once. The V call is TRBV6-5, the J call TRBJ2-7; 7 nucleotides match TRBD2. V was clipped by 2 bases and J by 5 bases; unmatched bases: 0. Germline V gene sequence: CDR1 MNHEY, CDR2 SVGAGI. The CDR3 has 12 residues. The CDR3 sequence is CASSYAGDEQYF. As DNA, the CDR3 is TGTGCCAGCAGTTACGCGGGAGACGAGCAGTACTTC.

The chain couples TRBV7-8 to TRBJ2-2, with D possibly matching TRBD2 (5 bases). The CDR3 contains 16 residues. The V and J ends lost 1 base and 0 bases respectively, with 9 bases between them. Germline V gives CDR1 SGHVS, CDR2 FQNEAQ. This chain's CDR3 is CASSLVSGANTGELFF. As DNA, the CDR3 is TGTGCCAGCAGCTTAGTCAGCGGAGCGAACACCGGGGAGCTGTTTTTT.

The CDR3 region is CASSLWTANTGELFF. The DNA for the CDR3 is TGTGCCAGCAGCTTGTGGACAGCCAACACCGGGGAGCTGTTTTTT. This chain connects TRBV5-8 to TRBJ2-2; D perhaps matches TRBD1 (6 bases). V lost 1 base, J lost 2 bases, and 9 bases lay in between. The CDR3 runs 15 residues. Germline lookup yields CDR1 SGHTS and CDR2 YDEGEE. Full variable domain (outside the CDR3, taken from reference TRBV5-8 and TRBJ2-2): EAGVTQSPTHLIKTRGQQATLRCSPISGHTSVYWYQQALGLGLQFLLWYDEGEERNRGNFPPRFSGRQFPNYSSELNVNALELEDSALYLCASSLWTANTGELFFGEGSRLTVL.

The chain carries TRBV24-1 and TRBJ2-7; 10 bases map to TRBD2. Trimming cost V 3 bases and J 2 bases; bases outside gene matches: 0. Germline CDR1 and CDR2: KGHDR and SFDVKD. CDR3 size: 14 residues. The CDR3 nucleotides are TGTGCCACCAGTGATGGGACTAGCGCCTACGAGCAGTACTTC. Its protein is CATSDGTSAYEQYF.

A word on this clone: At one of its ends the junction is not consistent with the germline gene, which may arise from a read error. The chain joins TRBV5-6 to TRBJ1-2, with D tentatively TRBD1 (5 bases). The CDR3 spans 11 residues. Germline CDR1 and CDR2: SGHDT and YYEEEE. CDR3 nucleotides: TGTGCCAGCAGCTTGGGGGCCAGGGAAGCCTTC. Encoded protein: CASSLGAREAF.

V usage is TRBV5-1 and J usage is TRBJ2-3, with D perhaps TRBD1 (5 bases). Trimming stripped 0 bases from V and 2 bases from J, with 10 bases between. Germline V gene sequence: CDR1 SGHRS, CDR2 YFSETQ. CDR3 size: 15 residues. CDR3 residues: CASSLGQIDTDTQYF. CDR3 DNA sequence: TGCGCCAGCAGCTTGGGACAGATAGACACAGATACGCAGTATTTT.

CDR3 sequence: CASSYYGTGANTEAFF. The CDR3 coding sequence is TGTGCCAGCAGTTACTATGGGACAGGGGCCAACACTGAAGCTTTCTTT. The V gene is TRBV6-5, the J gene TRBJ1-1; 10 bases agree with TRBD1. J gave up 2 bases and V 1 base, and 4 bases lay outside the gene matches. The CDR3 totals 16 residues. The V gene's germline CDR1 is MNHEY and CDR2 SVGAGI.

The genes are TRBV28 and TRBJ1-2; D not resolved. The V end lost 2 bases, the J end lost 1 base, and 20 bases lay between the germline ends. Per germline, CDR1 MDHEN and CDR2 SYDVKM. The CDR3 has 18 residues. Here the CDR3 reads CASSLRARFLRGNYGYTF. The CDR3 nucleotides are TGTGCCAGCAGTTTAAGGGCCAGATTCCTACGGGGTAACTATGGCTACACCTTC.

This chain joins TRBV7-9 and TRBJ1-2; 9 bases match TRBD1. The CDR3 runs 18 residues. V gave up 0 bases and J gave up 2 bases; unmatched junction bases: 10. CDR1 and CDR2 (germline): SEHNR, FQNEAQ (reference sequence). DNA of the CDR3: TGTGCCAGCAGCTTAGCGGGGACAGGGTTGGGGTCGAACTATGGCTACACCTTC. It is translated as CASSLAGTGLGSNYGYTF.

J is TRBJ1-2 and V is TRBV12-5; the match to TRBD1 covers 7 bases. The CDR3 is 15 amino acids. V dropped 7 bases and J dropped 8; count of bases not matched to a gene: 16. The V gene's germline CDR1 is LGHNT and CDR2 FRNRAP. CDR3 region: CASAPPGTVERGYTF. In nucleotides, the CDR3 is TGTGCTAGTGCCCCGCCGGGGACAGTGGAGAGAGGCTACACCTTC.

The chain is built from TRBV25-1 and TRBJ1-2, with D possibly matching TRBD1 (6 bases). Germline lookup yields CDR1 MGHDK and CDR2 SYGVNS. V was shortened by 6 bases and J by 4 bases, with 12 bases between the two germline ends. CDR3 size: 13 residues. CDR3 nucleotide sequence: TGTGCCAGCAGCGGGACATTCGGCTATGGCTACACCTTC. Translating gives CASSGTFGYGYTF.

V gene TRBV5-1 combines with J gene TRBJ1-1; 9 bases are shared with TRBD1. The germline gives CDR1 SGHRS, CDR2 YFSETQ. Trimming removed 3 bases from V and 5 bases from J; junction bases left unmatched: 11. This CDR3 region has 16 residues. CDR3 DNA: TGCGCCAGCAGCTCGGAACCACAGGGGGCGAGGACTGAAGCTTTCTTT. It translates to CASSSEPQGARTEAFF.

The CDR3 DNA sequence: TGTGCCAGCTCGACCGGACAGGGTTGGTCACCCCTCCACTTT. Translating it yields CASSTGQGWSPLHF. The V gene is TRBV6-6, the J gene TRBJ1-6; 8 bases are a match to TRBD1. V was pared by 8 bases and J by 10 bases, with 10 bases of the junction left unmatched. Germline V gene lookup returns CDR1 MNHNY and CDR2 SVGAGI (reference sequence). The CDR3 has 14 residues.

The chain recombines TRBV9 with TRBJ2-1, with TRBD2 identical over 8 bases. The CDR3 is 15 amino acids. Per germline, CDR1 SGDLS and CDR2 YYNGEE. V trimming: 4 bases; J trimming: 7 bases; junction bases outside the gene matches: 10. The CDR3 coding sequence is TGTGCCAGCAGCCCCCCGGGGGGGCCTAAAAATGAGCAGTTCTTC. It translates to CASSPPGGPKNEQFF. The entire variable domain, with the rest obtained from reference TRBV9 and TRBJ2-1, is as follows: DSGVTQTPKHLITATGQRVTLRCSPRSGDLSVYWYQQSLDQGLQFLIQYYNGEERAKGNILERFSAQQFPDLHSELNLSSLELGDSALYFCASSPPGGPKNEQFFGPGTRLTVL.

The rearrangement joins TRBV19 to TRBJ1-6; TRBD1 agrees at 8 bases. CDR3 length: 14 residues. V lost 4 bases and J lost 9; bases outside the gene matches: 5. Germline V lookup: CDR1 LNHDA, CDR2 SQIVND (reference sequence). The CDR3 nucleotides are TGTGCCAGTAGTAAGACAGGGGATACTTCACCCCTCCACTTT. Amino acids: CASSKTGDTSPLHF. Variable domain in full (rest from reference TRBV19 and TRBJ1-6): DGGITQSPKYLFRKEGQNVTLSCEQNLNHDAMYWYRQDPGQGLRLIYYSQIVNDFQKGDIAEGYSVSREKKESFPLTVTSAQKNPTAFYLCASSKTGDTSPLHFGNGTRLTVT.